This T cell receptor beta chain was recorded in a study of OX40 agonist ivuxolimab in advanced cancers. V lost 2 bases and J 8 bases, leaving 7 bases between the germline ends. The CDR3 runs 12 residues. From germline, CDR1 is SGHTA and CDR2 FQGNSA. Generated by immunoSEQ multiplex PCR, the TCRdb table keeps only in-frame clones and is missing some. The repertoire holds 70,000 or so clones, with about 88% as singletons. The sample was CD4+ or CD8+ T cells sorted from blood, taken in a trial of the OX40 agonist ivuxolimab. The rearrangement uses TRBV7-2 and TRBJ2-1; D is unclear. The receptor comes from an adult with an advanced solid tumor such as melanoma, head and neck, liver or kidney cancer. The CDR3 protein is CASSLFRDEQFF. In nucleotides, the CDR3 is TGTGCCAGCAGCTTATTTAGGGATGAGCAGTTCTTC.